What follows is one TCR beta chain and its context. The clone's antigen remains unknown. For CDR1 and CDR2, the germline V gene lists SGHRS and YFSETQ. There are 14 amino acids in the CDR3, from cysteine to phenylalanine inclusive. The entry carries no DNA sequence. This sample is drawn from a study of monozygotic twins with inflammatory bowel disease (dated by TCRdb to between 2018 and 2021). A note on the overall study: The full study comprised about 28 monozygotic twin pairs: nine German pairs (four IBD-concordant, five IBD-discordant) and 19 IBD-discordant Danish pairs. The search for disease-associated traits relied mainly on comparing IBD patients with their genetically identical healthy co-twins within discordant pairs. Each individual had, on average, about 151 000 unique TCRalpha sequences and 181 000 unique TCRbeta sequences available for analysis. Here is what the overall study found, with its caveats: The analysis was unable to tell apart different T cell subtypes. No single strong signal or clonotype linked to IBD turned up in the results, so the idea that one exists was not supported. TCRbeta repertoire diversity, by inverse Simpson index, was decreased in IBD patients compared with their healthy co-twins. No difference in repertoire similarity was observed between concordant and discordant twins, possibly owing to limited statistical power. Background noise and inter-individual variability may have been introduced into the repertoires by the differing immunosuppressive treatments among patients. Compared with healthy twins, IBD patients had fewer clonotypes in common with other individuals, a difference most pronounced in patients showing signs of disease activity.

From each donor, a roughly 2.6 ml peripheral blood sample was collected into PAXgene tubes and stored at -80 degrees C. Total RNA was isolated from whole blood with the PAXgene blood miRNA kit on an automated QIAcube, without T cell sorting. Peripheral blood from monozygotic twin pairs, either concordant or discordant for inflammatory bowel disease, underwent deep TCRalpha and TCRbeta repertoire profiling that used unique molecular barcoding. Smoking habits were recorded for all twin pairs, with individuals classified as current, former or never smokers. Libraries came from 5' RACE. The input for every TCR library was roughly 3.5 ug of total RNA. For each sample, cDNA synthesis was carried out in eight separate reactions using SMARTScribe reverse transcriptase. During cDNA synthesis, template switching was used to introduce unique molecular identifiers that contained a 6-nucleotide sample barcode. Two nested PCRs of roughly 16 and 10 cycles amplified the TCRalpha and TCRbeta cDNA, and bead purification followed each PCR. Before amplification, the cDNA was treated with uracil DNA-glycosylase and purified using the QIAquick PCR purification kit. The second PCR was the step at which Illumina TruSeq-compatible adapters and sample-specific barcodes were added. Library quality and concentration were checked on TapeStation and Qubit, and libraries were pooled at about 5 ng each. Sequencing of pooled libraries was carried out on an Illumina HiSeq2500 single-index Rapid Run using 2 x 100 bp reads and custom sequencing primers. The original methods were these. PCR and sequencing errors were corrected by UMI-based consensus assembly using MiGEC version 1.2.6. MiXCR version 2.1.1 was used for V(D)J alignment, clonotype assembly and CDR3 extraction. Gene usage, clonotype sharing and MAIT/NKT TCR abundance were normalised by analysing the top 1000, 10 000 and 20 000 clonotypes per sample. After downsampling to 27 000 UMIs, diversity was calculated as the inverse Simpson index using the vegan R package. Statistical testing used paired Mann-Whitney U tests on the discordant twin pairs and applied Benjamini-Hochberg correction for multiple testing. TCRdb reprocessed the public reads and reports one entry per CDR3 protein sequence, without DNA. TCRdb, not the original authors, processed these V and J calls. The sample's records list roughly 330,000 distinct CDR3 sequences. The biggest ten clones account for around 2% of the sample.

The chain is assembled from TRBV5-1 and TRBJ2-7; the TRBD1 assignment by TCRdb is unverifiable without DNA. This sequence was found in a human donor with ulcerative colitis or Crohn's disease, or a healthy co-twin of an affected twin (not recorded which). The sample comprised blood. The CDR3 protein sequence reads: CASSLGQGPYEQYF.